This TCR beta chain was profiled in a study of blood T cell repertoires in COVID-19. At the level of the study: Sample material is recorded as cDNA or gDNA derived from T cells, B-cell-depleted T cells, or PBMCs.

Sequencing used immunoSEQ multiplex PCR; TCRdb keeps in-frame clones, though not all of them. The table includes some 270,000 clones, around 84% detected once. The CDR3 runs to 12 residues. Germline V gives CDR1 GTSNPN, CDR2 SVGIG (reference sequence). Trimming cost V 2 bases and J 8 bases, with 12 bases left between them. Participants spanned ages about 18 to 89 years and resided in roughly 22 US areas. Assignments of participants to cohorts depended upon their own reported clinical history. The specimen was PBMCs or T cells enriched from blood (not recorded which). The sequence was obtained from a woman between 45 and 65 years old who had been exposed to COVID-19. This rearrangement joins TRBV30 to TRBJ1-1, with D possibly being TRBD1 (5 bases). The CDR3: CAWSRGQGEAFF. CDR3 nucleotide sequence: TGTGCCTGGAGTAGGGGCCAGGGAGAAGCTTTCTTT.